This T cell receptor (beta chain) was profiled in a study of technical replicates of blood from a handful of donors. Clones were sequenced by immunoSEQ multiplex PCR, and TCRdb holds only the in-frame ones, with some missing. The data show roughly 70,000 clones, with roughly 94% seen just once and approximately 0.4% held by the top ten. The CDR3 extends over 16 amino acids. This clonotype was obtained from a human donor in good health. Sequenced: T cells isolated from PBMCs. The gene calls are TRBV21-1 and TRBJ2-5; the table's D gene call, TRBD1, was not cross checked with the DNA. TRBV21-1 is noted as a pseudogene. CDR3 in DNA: TGTGCCAGCAGCATTCGGGCCCCAGGGAAAGGTGAGACCCAGTACTTC. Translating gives CASSIRAPGKGETQYF.